Each of the 7 T cell receptor beta chains below was sequenced from the same sample in a study of shared clonotypes between healthy human individuals. TCRdb's table, derived via immunoSEQ multiplex PCR, lists solely in-frame clones and lacks some. Seen here are some 2,000,000 clones, around 95% observed once, and the top ten hold more than 0.1%. Source material: naive CD4+ T cells sorted from blood. Sample subset: CD45RA+ positively selected. Source of these receptors: a man younger than 30 in good health.

In the case of this clone: The sample has other DNA sequences that encode this CDR3 too. The chain joins TRBV6-1 to TRBJ2-7; 7 nucleotides match TRBD1. The CDR3 is 13 residues long. V lost 6 bases to trimming and J lost 4 bases; unmatched junction nucleotides: 6. Germline loops: CDR1 MNHNS, CDR2 SASEGT. The CDR3 here is CASRAAGGYEQYF. CDR3 in DNA: TGTGCCAGCAGAGCGGCAGGGGGTTACGAGCAGTACTTC.

The chain is built from TRBV5-1 and TRBJ1-4, with 8 positions matching TRBD1. V lost 0 bases and J lost 8; bases outside the gene matches: 9. Germline V CDR1 and CDR2: SGHRS, YFSETQ. The CDR3 spans 16 residues. The CDR3 DNA reads TGCGCCAGCAGCTTGGTGGGGACAGGTTATAACGAAAAACTGTTTTTT. Its translation: CASSLVGTGYNEKLFF.

The J gene is TRBJ1-1, the V gene TRBV7-2, with D possibly TRBD1 on 6 matching bases. Germline CDR1 is SGHTA and CDR2 is FQGNSA. Trimming pared 4 bases from V and 2 bases from J, leaving 11 bases between. The CDR3 covers 14 residues. CDR3 coding DNA: TGTGCCAGCAGCTCGACAGGAAGCAACACTGAAGCTTTCTTT. It specifies CASSSTGSNTEAFF.

The V gene is TRBV6-1, the J gene TRBJ2-1, with TRBD2 matching 9 bases. The CDR3 sequence is 15 residues long. V was pared by 4 bases and J by 6 bases, with 7 bases of the junction left unmatched. Per the germline V gene, CDR1 is MNHNS and CDR2 is SASEGT. CDR3 DNA sequence: TGTGCCAGCAGTGTTATGGCGGGAGGGAGCAATGAGCAGTTCTTC. As protein: CASSVMAGGSNEQFF.

About this clone: Other DNA variants within this sample encode the same CDR3. The rearrangement joins TRBV5-4 to TRBJ1-5; 7 bases align to TRBD1. Germline lookup yields CDR1 SGHNT and CDR2 YYREEE (reference sequence). J gave up 2 bases and V 0 bases, and 2 bases lay outside the gene matches. The CDR3 runs to 15 residues. The CDR3 here is CASSLGGTGNQPQHF. As DNA, the CDR3 is TGTGCCAGCAGCTTGGGTGGGACAGGCAATCAGCCCCAGCATTTT.

V and J are TRBV7-2 and TRBJ2-1, with 11 nucleotides matching TRBD2. Losses at the gene ends were 4 bases for V and 5 bases for J; bases not matched to a gene: 7. CDR3 length equals 16 residues. From germline, CDR1 is SGHTA and CDR2 FQGNSA. Here the CDR3 DNA reads TGTGCCAGCAGCTCCCCAGGACTAGCGGGCCACAATGAGCAGTTCTTC. It is translated as CASSSPGLAGHNEQFF.

This clone has a single count. J is TRBJ2-2 and V is TRBV2; 8 positions match TRBD2. Germline V lookup: CDR1 SNHLY, CDR2 FYNNEI. The CDR3 totals 17 residues. J was trimmed by 1 base and V by 3 bases; bases with no gene match: 7. The CDR3 nucleotides are TGTGCCAGCAGTGACGGTCTAGCGGGCCTGAACACCGGGGAGCTGTTTTTT. It encodes CASSDGLAGLNTGELFF.